A selection of T cell receptor beta chains follows, all from one sample in a study of blood T cell repertoires in COVID-19. Profiling relied on immunoSEQ multiplex PCR, and the TCRdb table lists in-frame clones only, not all of them. The sample shows roughly 200,000 clones, roughly 83% of them seen only once. Material for sequencing was peripheral blood. The origin of the receptors is a woman aged 40 to 55 with COVID-19, enrolled during active disease. Both conserved end residues are part of each CDR3. Fields, in order: V gene, clone size, D gene, J gene, CDR3 protein, CDR3 DNA. D genes are given only for firm matches. The size of a clone is reported for some rows only, either as once, few or many, or as a class for expanded clones.

TRBV19	-	-	TRBJ2-2	CASRRERNTGELFF	TGTGCCAGTAGGAGGGAGCGGAACACCGGGGAGCTGTTTTTT
TRBV3-1/TRBV3-2	once	-	TRBJ1-4	CASSHGELNEKLFF	TGTGCCAGCAGCCACGGGGAGCTTAATGAAAAACTGTTTTTT
TRBV5-5	-	TRBD1	TRBJ1-3	CASSFSTGVDGNTIYF	TGTGCCAGCAGCTTTTCGACAGGGGTGGACGGAAACACCATATATTTT
TRBV11-2	-	-	TRBJ1-5	CASSYGATGVNQPQHF	TGTGCCAGCAGCTATGGGGCGACAGGAGTCAATCAGCCCCAGCATTTT
TRBV7-8	few	TRBD2	TRBJ2-5	CASSAQTSGGEETQYF	TGTGCCAGCAGCGCTCAGACTAGCGGGGGGGAAGAGACCCAGTACTTC
TRBV6-5	-	-	TRBJ2-7	CASSYSPTRPAYEQYF	TGTGCCAGCAGTTACTCCCCGACACGACCGGCCTACGAGCAGTACTTC
TRBV10-1	-	-	TRBJ2-7	CASSPDYSEQYF	TGCGCCAGCAGCCCTGACTATTCCGAGCAGTACTTC
TRBV3-1/TRBV3-2	-	-	TRBJ2-7	CASSQYTQFAEQYF	TGTGCCAGCAGCCAATATACACAGTTTGCCGAGCAGTACTTC
TRBV6-5	-	-	TRBJ2-5	CASSRGQETQYF	TGTGCCAGCAGCCGGGGACAAGAGACCCAGTACTTC
TRBV5-1	-	TRBD1	TRBJ2-4	CASSLTGENIQYF	TGCGCCAGCAGCTTGACAGGGGAAAACATTCAGTACTTC
TRBV4-2	-	-	TRBJ2-5	CASSQGSGQETQYF	TGTGCCAGCAGCCAAGGGTCAGGGCAAGAGACCCAGTACTTC
TRBV19	-	TRBD1	TRBJ1-1	CASSSNRGNTEAFF	TGTGCCAGTAGTTCAAACAGGGGGAACACTGAAGCTTTCTTT
TRBV4-3	-	-	TRBJ1-3	CASSQDRHRGNTIYF	TGCGCCAGCAGCCAAGATCGACACCGTGGAAACACCATATATTTT
TRBV29-1	-	TRBD2	TRBJ2-5	CSVVRGGQETQYF	TGCAGCGTGGTCCGGGGGGGCCAAGAGACCCAGTACTTC
TRBV25-1	-	TRBD2	TRBJ2-5	CASSVGGAGPEETQYF	TGTGCCAGCAGTGTGGGGGGAGCGGGGCCGGAAGAGACCCAGTACTTC
TRBV7-9	once	-	TRBJ1-1	CASSLAPLDTEAFF	TGTGCCAGCAGCTTGGCTCCCCTGGACACTGAAGCTTTCTTT
TRBV19	once	TRBD1	TRBJ1-2	CASSGQAANGYTF	TGTGCCAGTAGTGGACAGGCCGCGAATGGCTACACCTTC
TRBV5-1	-	-	TRBJ1-3	CASRTGTTGNTIYF	TGCGCCAGCAGGACCGGGACAACTGGAAACACCATATATTTT
TRBV2	-	-	TRBJ2-2	CASLRGSTGELFF	TGTGCCAGCCTACGGGGGTCCACCGGGGAGCTGTTTTTT
TRBV5-1	-	TRBD1	TRBJ1-1	CASSSTGTTEAFF	TGCGCCAGCAGCTCGACAGGGACCACTGAAGCTTTCTTT
TRBV7-8	-	-	TRBJ2-1	CASSDQGNEQFF	TGTGCCAGCAGCGATCAGGGTAATGAGCAGTTCTTC
TRBV3-1/TRBV3-2	few	-	TRBJ2-5	CASSHVTGYQETQYF	TGTGCCAGCAGCCACGTGACTGGATACCAAGAGACCCAGTACTTC
TRBV5-4	-	-	TRBJ2-2	CASSFRQIGTGELFF	TGTGCCAGCAGCTTTCGACAGATAGGCACCGGGGAGCTGTTTTTT
TRBV2	once	TRBD1	TRBJ2-1	CTSSVGAGTGINEQFF	TGTACCAGCAGTGTTGGGGCCGGGACAGGCATCAATGAGCAGTTCTTC
TRBV6-2/TRBV6-3	-	TRBD2	TRBJ2-1	CASSTAGTSGRNEQFF	TGTGCCAGCAGTACCGCCGGGACTAGCGGGAGGAATGAGCAGTTCTTC
TRBV6-5	-	TRBD2	TRBJ2-7	CASRPSGTSGYEQYF	TGTGCCAGCAGGCCCTCCGGGACTAGCGGCTACGAGCAGTACTTC
TRBV27	few	TRBD1	TRBJ2-2	CASSSHRGWGTGELFF	TGTGCCAGCAGTTCCCACAGGGGCTGGGGGACCGGGGAGCTGTTTTTT
TRBV9	-	-	TRBJ2-6	CASSAFSGANVLTF	TGTGCCAGCAGCGCCTTCTCTGGGGCCAACGTCCTGACTTTC
TRBV15	-	-	TRBJ1-2	CATSRDQQQARIGYTF	TGTGCCACCAGCAGAGATCAGCAACAGGCCCGGATAGGCTACACCTTC
TRBV6-5	-	-	TRBJ2-7	CASSYGAAFSYEQYF	TGTGCCAGCAGTTACGGAGCGGCTTTTAGTTACGAGCAGTACTTC
TRBV2	-	-	TRBJ2-5	CASSGQTKETQYF	TGTGCCAGCAGTGGACAGACCAAAGAGACCCAGTACTTC
TRBV13	once	-	TRBJ2-2	CASSLSRRDTGELFF	TGTGCCAGCAGCTTATCCCGCAGGGACACCGGGGAGCTGTTTTTT
TRBV2	-	-	TRBJ1-4	CASNPLGAEKLFF	TGTGCCAGCAACCCTTTAGGAGCCGAAAAACTGTTTTTT
TRBV30	-	TRBD2	TRBJ2-7	CAGTSGAYEQYF	TGTGCCGGGACTAGCGGCGCCTACGAGCAGTACTTC
TRBV18	-	TRBD2	TRBJ2-1	CASSPQRGYNEQFF	TGTGCCAGCTCACCTCAGCGGGGATACAATGAGCAGTTCTTC
TRBV4-3	-	-	TRBJ2-2	CASSQVEGYSGTGELFF	TGCGCCAGCAGCCAAGTTGAAGGATACTCAGGGACCGGGGAGCTGTTTTTT
TRBV15	many	-	TRBJ2-7	CATSRDRGRSYEQYF	TGTGCCACCAGCAGAGATAGGGGGAGATCCTACGAGCAGTACTTC
TRBV3-1/TRBV3-2	-	TRBD2	TRBJ2-5	CASSQVLSGGAVYQETQYF	TGTGCCAGCAGCCAAGTGCTTAGCGGGGGGGCCGTGTACCAAGAGACCCAGTACTTC
TRBV7-9	-	TRBD1	TRBJ2-6	CASTVGQGDSGANVLTF	TGTGCCAGCACCGTAGGACAGGGTGACTCTGGGGCCAACGTCCTGACTTTC
TRBV18	-	-	TRBJ2-1	CASSLVTIFRGGAEQFF	TGTGCCAGCTCACTCGTGACTATCTTCAGGGGAGGGGCTGAGCAGTTCTTC
TRBV10-3	once	TRBD2	TRBJ2-7	CAISDWGRGYEQYF	TGTGCCATCAGTGACTGGGGGAGGGGCTACGAGCAGTACTTC
TRBV7-4	-	-	TRBJ1-4	CASSLGGQEFF	TGTGCCAGCAGCTTAGGGGGACAAGAGTTTTTT
TRBV3-1/TRBV3-2	-	TRBD2	TRBJ2-3	CASSLPGLGEDTQYF	TGTGCCAGCAGCCTCCCGGGACTAGGAGAAGATACGCAGTATTTT
TRBV9	-	-	TRBJ1-6	CASSQNYQGFSPLHF	TGTGCCAGCAGCCAAAATTACCAGGGGTTCTCACCCCTCCACTTT
TRBV5-8	-	-	TRBJ1-4	CATARGRNAYEKLFF	TGTGCCACTGCTCGGGGTCGAAATGCCTATGAAAAACTGTTTTTT
TRBV19	-	-	TRBJ2-7	CASSMFSVASYEQYF	TGTGCCAGTAGTATGTTTTCAGTGGCCTCCTACGAGCAGTACTTC